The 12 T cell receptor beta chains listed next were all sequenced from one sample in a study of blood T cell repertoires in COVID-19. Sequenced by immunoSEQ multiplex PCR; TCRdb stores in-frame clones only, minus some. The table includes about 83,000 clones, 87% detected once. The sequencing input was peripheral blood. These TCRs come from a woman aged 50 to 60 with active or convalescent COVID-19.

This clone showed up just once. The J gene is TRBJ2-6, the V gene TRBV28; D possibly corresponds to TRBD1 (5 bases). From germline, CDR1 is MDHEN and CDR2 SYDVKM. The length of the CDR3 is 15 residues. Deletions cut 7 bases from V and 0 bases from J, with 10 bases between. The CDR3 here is CASMNGASGANVLTF. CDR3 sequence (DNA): TGTGCCAGCATGAATGGGGCCTCTGGGGCCAACGTCCTGACTTTC.

The CDR3 sequence: CASRPAGDHSYEQYF. Written as DNA, the CDR3 is TGTGCCAGCAGGCCCGCGGGGGACCACTCCTACGAGCAGTACTTC. The chain is built from TRBV6-6 and TRBJ2-7, with TRBD2 matching 7 bases. CDR1 and CDR2 (germline): MNHNY, SVGAGI (reference sequence). The junction had 8 bases not matched to a gene; V was cut back by 6 bases and J by 0 bases. The CDR3 is 15 amino acids.

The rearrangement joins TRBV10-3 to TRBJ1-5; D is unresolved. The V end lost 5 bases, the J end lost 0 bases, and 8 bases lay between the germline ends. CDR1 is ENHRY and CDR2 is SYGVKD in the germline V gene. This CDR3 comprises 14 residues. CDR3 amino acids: CAISPSDSNQPQHF. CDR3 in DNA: TGTGCCATCAGTCCAAGCGATAGCAATCAGCCCCAGCATTTT.

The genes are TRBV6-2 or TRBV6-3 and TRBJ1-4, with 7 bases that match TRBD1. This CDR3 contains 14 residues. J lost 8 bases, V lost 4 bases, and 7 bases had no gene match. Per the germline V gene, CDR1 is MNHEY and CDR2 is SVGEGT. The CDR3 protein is CASSSRGRGEKLFF. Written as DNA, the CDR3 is TGTGCCAGCAGTTCTAGGGGGCGCGGAGAAAAACTGTTTTTT.

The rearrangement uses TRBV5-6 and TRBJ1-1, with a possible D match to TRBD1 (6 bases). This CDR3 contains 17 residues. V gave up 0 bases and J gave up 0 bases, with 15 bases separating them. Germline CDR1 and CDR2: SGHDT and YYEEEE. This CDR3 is CASSLGVGQPMNTEAFF. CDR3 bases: TGTGCCAGCAGCTTGGGAGTAGGACAGCCCATGAACACTGAAGCTTTCTTT.

The CDR3 nucleotides read TGTGCCACCAGCGCCCGGGGACAACGGCATGAAAAACTGTTTTTT. Translation gives CATSARGQRHEKLFF. The chain links TRBV15 to TRBJ1-4; TRBD1 is a possible D gene (6 bases). V was shortened by 5 bases and J by 6 bases, with 16 bases between the two germline ends. This CDR3 has 15 amino acids. The germline CDR1 and CDR2 sequences are LNHNV and YYDKDF (reference sequence).

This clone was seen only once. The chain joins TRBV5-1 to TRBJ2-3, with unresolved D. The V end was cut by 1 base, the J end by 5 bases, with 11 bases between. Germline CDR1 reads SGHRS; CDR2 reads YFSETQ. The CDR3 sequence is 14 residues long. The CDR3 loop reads CASSLSRGGDTQYF. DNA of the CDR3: TGCGCCAGCAGCTTGAGTAGAGGCGGAGATACGCAGTATTTT.

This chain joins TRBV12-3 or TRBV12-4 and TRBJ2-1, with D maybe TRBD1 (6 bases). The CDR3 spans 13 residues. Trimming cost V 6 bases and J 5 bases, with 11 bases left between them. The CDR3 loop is CASSRDTDNEQFF. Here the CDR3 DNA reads TGTGCCAGCAGCCGGGACACTGACAATGAGCAGTTCTTC.

CDR3 region: CAGGTGLSYGYTF. The CDR3 DNA sequence: TGTGCCGGAGGGACAGGGTTATCCTATGGCTACACCTTC. The V call is TRBV30, the J call TRBJ1-2; 9 nucleotides agree with TRBD1. Germline V CDR1 and CDR2: GTSNPN, SVGIG (reference sequence). This CDR3 contains 13 residues. V gave up 8 bases and J gave up 4 bases; unmatched junction bases: 8.

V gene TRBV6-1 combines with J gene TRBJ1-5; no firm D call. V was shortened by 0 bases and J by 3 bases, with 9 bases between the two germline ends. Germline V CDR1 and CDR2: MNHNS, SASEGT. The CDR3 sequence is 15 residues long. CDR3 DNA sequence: TGTGCCAGCAGTGAAGCGGGGAGGGACAATCAGCCCCAGCATTTT. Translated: CASSEAGRDNQPQHF.

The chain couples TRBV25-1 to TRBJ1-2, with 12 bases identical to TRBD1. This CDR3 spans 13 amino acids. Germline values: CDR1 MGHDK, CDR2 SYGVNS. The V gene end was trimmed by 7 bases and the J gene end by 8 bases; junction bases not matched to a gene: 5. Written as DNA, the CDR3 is TGTGCCAGCAACGGGGACAGGGGGCGAGGCTACACCTTC. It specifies CASNGDRGRGYTF.

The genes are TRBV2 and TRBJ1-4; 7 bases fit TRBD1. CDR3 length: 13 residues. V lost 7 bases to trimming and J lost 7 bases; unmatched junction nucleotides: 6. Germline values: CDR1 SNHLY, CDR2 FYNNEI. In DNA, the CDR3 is TGTGCCAGCACCCTGGACAGGTTTGAAAAACTGTTTTTT. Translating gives CASTLDRFEKLFF.